The present TCR beta chain was sequenced within a study of blood T cell repertoires in COVID-19. Background on the study: COVID-19 samples, acute and convalescent, were from the United States, Italy and Spain. PBMCs, B-cell-depleted T cells, or T cells provided the cDNA or gDNA that made up the material.

Seattle researchers signed up patients amid active infection and tracked them longitudinally. Per the study methods: Estimates of nucleated cell counts were drawn from the amplification of reference gene primers. Data came from immunoSEQ multiplex PCR; TCRdb stores just in-frame clones and leaves some out. Clone size and V and J calls were adopted from that table, with D and trimming inferred from the DNA. The table shows fewer than 300,000 clones, with roughly 80% occurring only once. This CDR3 comprises 13 residues. The ends were cut back, 5 bases at V and 5 bases at J, with 10 bases in the middle. Looked up from germline, CDR1 is LNHDA and CDR2 is SQIVND (reference sequence).

The source of this sequence is a human donor with COVID-19, enrolled during active disease. The donor label of this sample is uncertain. The chain joins TRBV19 to TRBJ1-5; maybe TRBD1 (6 bases). Sequenced: peripheral blood. DNA of the CDR3: TGTGCCAGTAGTTTCCGACAGGATCAGCCCCAGCATTTT. Its translation: CASSFRQDQPQHF.